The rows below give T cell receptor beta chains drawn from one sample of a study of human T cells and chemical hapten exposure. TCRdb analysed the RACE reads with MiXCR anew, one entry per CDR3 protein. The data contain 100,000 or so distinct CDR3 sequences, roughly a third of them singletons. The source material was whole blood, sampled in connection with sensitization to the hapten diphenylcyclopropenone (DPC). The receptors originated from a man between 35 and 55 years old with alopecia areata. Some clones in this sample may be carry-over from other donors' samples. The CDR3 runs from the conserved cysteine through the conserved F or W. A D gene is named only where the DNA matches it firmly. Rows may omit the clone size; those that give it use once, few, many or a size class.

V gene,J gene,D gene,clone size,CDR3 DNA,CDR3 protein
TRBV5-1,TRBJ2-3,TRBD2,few,TGCGCCAGCAGCTCCGAGTACGGACGGGAGGGGTCCACAGATACGCAGTATTTT,CASSSEYGREGSTDTQYF
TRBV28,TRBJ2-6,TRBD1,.,TGTGCCAGCGGATTAACAGGGGCCTCTGGGGCCAACGTCCTGACTTTC,CASGLTGASGANVLTF
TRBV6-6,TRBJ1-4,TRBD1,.,TGTGCCAGCAGTTCAAGACAGGGGCAAACTAATGAAAAACTGTTTTTT,CASSSRQGQTNEKLFF
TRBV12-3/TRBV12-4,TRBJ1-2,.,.,TGTGCCAGCAGCCCACAGATTAACTATGGCTACACCTTC,CASSPQINYGYTF
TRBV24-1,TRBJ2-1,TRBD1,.,TGTGCCACCAGTGAGACGCCGGGACAGGGGGCACTGAGCGGGAGGGCCTCCTACAATGAGCAGTTCTTC,CATSETPGQGALSGRASYNEQFF
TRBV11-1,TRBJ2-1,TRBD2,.,TGTGCCAGCAGCTTAGGCCGGGACTACTACAATGAGCAGTTCTTC,CASSLGRDYYNEQFF
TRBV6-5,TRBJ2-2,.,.,TGTGCCACCTCTGGGATCGTCCCGAACACCGGGGAGCTGTTTTTT,CATSGIVPNTGELFF
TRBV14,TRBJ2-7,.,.,TGTGCCAGCAGCCAATCAGGGATCGAGCAGTACTTC,CASSQSGIEQYF
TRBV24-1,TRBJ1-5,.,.,TGTGCCACCAGTGATTCGGGGGGGGCTAGCAATCAGCCCCAGCATTTT,CATSDSGGASNQPQHF
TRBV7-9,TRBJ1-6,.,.,TGTGCCAGCAGCTTGTATCAGGGTTCTTCACCCCTCCACTTT,CASSLYQGSSPLHF
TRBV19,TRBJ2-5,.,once,TGTGCCAGTAGCTTCGGGACTGGCGGCCCTACGGGGACCCAGTACTTC,CASSFGTGGPTGTQYF
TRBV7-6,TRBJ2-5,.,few,TGTGCCAGCAGCTTTTCAGGCGGATTAGGTGGTTTGGAGACCCAGTACTTC,CASSFSGGLGGLETQYF
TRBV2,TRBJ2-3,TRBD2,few,TGTGCCATTTCGACTAGCGGGGGCACAGATACGCAGTATTTT,CAISTSGGTDTQYF
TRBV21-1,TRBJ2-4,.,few,TGTGCCAGCAGCAATCTTAGCGGGAAGATAGCCAAAAACATTCAGTACTTC,CASSNLSGKIAKNIQYF
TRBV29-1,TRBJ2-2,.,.,TGCAGCGTTGAAACGTCAGGGGCTGGGACCGGGGAGCTGTTTTTT,CSVETSGAGTGELFF
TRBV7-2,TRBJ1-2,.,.,TGTGCCAGCAGCTTAGCATTCGGGACGACAGCACATGGCTACACCTTC,CASSLAFGTTAHGYTF
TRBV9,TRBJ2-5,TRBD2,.,TGTGCCAGCAGCGTAGGACTAGCGGAAACCTGGGTACAAGAGACCCAGTACTTC,CASSVGLAETWVQETQYF